These T cell receptor beta chains were read from a single sample in a study of T cell responses to AZD1222 COVID-19 vaccine. Profiled with immunoSEQ multiplex PCR; TCRdb holds only in-frame clones, not every one. The sample yields tens of thousands of clones, roughly 88% seen once. The sample was peripheral blood, taken on day 0 of AZD1222 vaccination. Receptors originate from an adult in good health. Both conserved end residues are part of each CDR3. The D gene is left open where the match is weak.

DNA: TGTGCCAGCAGCCCCGGACAGGGCCCAATGCGGGAAAAACTGTTTTTT; CDR3: CASSPGQGPMREKLFF; J: TRBJ1-4; D: TRBD1; V: TRBV5-4
DNA: TGTGCCAGTAGTATGGACGGAAGACCTTCCTACGAGCAGTACTTC; CDR3: CASSMDGRPSYEQYF; J: TRBJ2-7; D: NA; V: TRBV19
DNA: TGTGCCACTCAGACTGGAAACACCATATATTTT; CDR3: CATQTGNTIYF; J: TRBJ1-3; D: NA; V: TRBV19
DNA: TGTGCCAGCAGAGAGATTTCCAGAATCTGGAACTATGGCTACACCTTC; CDR3: CASREISRIWNYGYTF; J: TRBJ1-2; D: NA; V: TRBV27
DNA: TGTGCCATCAGGGAGGGACCTTACAATGAGCAGTTCTTC; CDR3: CAIREGPYNEQFF; J: TRBJ2-1; D: NA; V: TRBV10-3
DNA: TGTGCCAGCAGCCTTACAGGGAATTCAGGGAACACTGAAGCTTTCTTT; CDR3: CASSLTGNSGNTEAFF; J: TRBJ1-1; D: NA; V: TRBV7-9
DNA: TGTGCCAGCAGCGTAGATCGGTGGGATACGCAGTATTTT; CDR3: CASSVDRWDTQYF; J: TRBJ2-3; D: NA; V: TRBV9
DNA: TGTGCCAGCAGCCATCCGGCGGACTATGGCTACACCTTC; CDR3: CASSHPADYGYTF; J: TRBJ1-2; D: NA; V: TRBV3-1/TRBV3-2
DNA: TGCGCCAGCAGCTTCGTCCCGGGACAGGGGGCGATCTCAGATACGCAGTATTTT; CDR3: CASSFVPGQGAISDTQYF; J: TRBJ2-3; D: TRBD1; V: TRBV5-1
DNA: TGTGCCAGCAGCCCAACCGTGGGGCTGGGCTACACCTTC; CDR3: CASSPTVGLGYTF; J: TRBJ1-2; D: NA; V: TRBV3-1/TRBV3-2
DNA: TGCGCCAGCAGCTTCCCCAGCGACGAGCAGTTCTTC; CDR3: CASSFPSDEQFF; J: TRBJ2-1; D: NA; V: TRBV5-1